Following are 9 T cell receptor beta chains from one sample sequenced in a study of metastatic and nonmetastatic thyroid tumors. Thyroid surgery was performed in patients who had received no treatment beforehand. From the PCR reads, TCRdb re-called clones with MiXCR. The table has roughly 48,000 clones, approximately 24% seen once. The specimen sequenced was blood. These receptors were taken from a male donor with papillary thyroid cancer or a benign thyroid nodule (not recorded which). Some clones in this sample may be carry-over from other donors' samples.

Of note for this clone: One base away lies a much larger clone, so this may be a sequencing read error. The CDR3 region has the DNA TGTGCCAGCAACCTAGGGCGGGGGAGCACTGAAGCTTTCTTT. This sequence encodes CASNLGRGSTEAFF. The genes are TRBV13 and TRBJ1-1, with D possibly being TRBD1 (5 bases). CDR3 length: 14 residues. Germline V CDR1 and CDR2: PRHDT, FYEKMQ (reference sequence). V was cut by 7 bases and J by 4 bases, with 16 bases left in between.

This clone showed up many times. The chain recombines TRBV5-6 with TRBJ2-3; D is unresolved. The CDR3 loop spans 15 amino acids. The V end lost 1 base, the J end lost 2 bases, and 11 bases lay between the germline ends. Germline CDR1 SGHDT, CDR2 YYEEEE. CDR3 region: CASSLHGRNTDTQYF. The CDR3 DNA reads as TGTGCCAGCAGCTTGCATGGACGGAACACAGATACGCAGTATTTT.

This clone has a count of ten or more. The rearrangement uses TRBV4-1 and TRBJ1-2; unclear D gene. V shed 0 bases and J shed 8 bases, with 19 bases lying between them. CDR1 MGHRA and CDR2 YSYEKL come from the germline V gene. The CDR3 loop spans 16 amino acids. The CDR3 here is CASSQEDGGIAFGYTF. CDR3 coding DNA: TGCGCCAGCAGCCAAGAAGATGGAGGTATTGCCTTCGGCTACACCTTC.

V usage is TRBV3-1 and J usage is TRBJ2-7; unclear D gene. V shed 5 bases and J shed 6 bases, with 8 bases lying between them. From germline, CDR1 is LGHDT and CDR2 YNNKEL (reference sequence). The CDR3 runs 11 residues. The CDR3 DNA reads TGTGCCAGCAGCTCCCTTTTCGAGCAGTACTTC. Protein product: CASSSLFEQYF.

The chain links TRBV7-3 to TRBJ2-3; TRBD2 aligns across 7 bases. V lost 1 base, J lost 2 bases, and 6 bases stayed unmatched. The germline CDR1 and CDR2 sequences are SGHTA and FQGTGA. CDR3 length equals 16 residues. The chain's CDR3 is CASSLRAGEATDTQYF. As DNA, the CDR3 is TGTGCCAGCAGCTTAAGGGCGGGAGAAGCCACAGATACGCAGTATTTT.

For this clone: The junction departs from germline at one end; a sequencing error may be responsible. The V gene is TRBV6-2 or TRBV6-3, the J gene TRBJ2-7; D uncertain. Germline V CDR1 and CDR2: MNHEY, SVGEGT. The CDR3 covers 16 residues. The CDR3 coding sequence is TGTGCCAGCATTTACTCTTCGGTGAGATACTCCTACGAGCAGTACTTC. Translation: CASIYSSVRYSYEQYF.

This clone showed up many times. This chain uses TRBV10-2 with TRBJ2-3, with 7 bases identical to TRBD1. V was pared by 6 bases and J by 3 bases, with 9 bases of the junction left unmatched. This CDR3 spans 15 amino acids. Germline V CDR1 and CDR2: WSHSY, SAAADI. DNA for the CDR3: TGCGCCAGCAGGGAGACAGGGTTAGCGACAGATACGCAGTATTTT. Encoded protein: CASRETGLATDTQYF.

This clone was detected only a few times. J is TRBJ2-1 and V is TRBV28; 9 nucleotides agree with TRBD1. The CDR3 length is 18 residues. CDR1 and CDR2 from the germline V gene are MDHEN and SYDVKM. Losses at the gene ends were 2 bases for V and 0 bases for J; bases not matched to a gene: 8. The CDR3 loop reads CASSLPSETGGSYNEQFF. DNA of the CDR3: TGTGCCAGCAGTTTACCAAGCGAGACAGGGGGCTCCTACAATGAGCAGTTCTTC.

The V gene is TRBV29-1, the J gene TRBJ2-3, with D possibly being TRBD1 or TRBD2 (5 bases each). V was pared by 6 bases and J by 3 bases, with 7 bases between. CDR1 and CDR2 (germline): SQVTM, ANQGSEA. The CDR3 contains 11 residues. DNA for the CDR3: TGCAGCGTGGGGGTTACAGATACGCAGTATTTT. This encodes CSVGVTDTQYF.